The clone carrying this T cell receptor beta chain was detected only a few times. The target antigen is unknown. V lost 3 bases to trimming and J lost 5 bases; unmatched junction nucleotides: 9. The length of the CDR3 is 16 residues. CDR1 is MGHRA, CDR2 YSYEKL, per germline. The record originates from a study of post-analysis software for immune sequencing data. Across the study: Included among the disease courses, which were recorded for the cohort, were relapsing-remitting, secondary progressive and progressive-relapsing multiple sclerosis.

Built from TCR beta cDNA, the libraries had unique molecular identifiers in them. TCRdb re-derived calls from the PCR reads in MiXCR, one entry per CDR3 protein. The sample shows a few hundred thousand distinct CDR3 sequences, around 33% of them seen only once. Study-level points and caveats: Normalized Chao1 diversity was significantly lower in multiple sclerosis patients than in controls. Included in a set of several TRBV segments more frequent in patients than controls were TRBV5-6, TRBV5-1 and TRBV20-1.

Input material: blood. The origin of this receptor is a girl between 10 and 17 years old with multiple sclerosis. The chain recombines TRBV4-1 with TRBJ1-4; 7 bases map to TRBD1. DNA for the CDR3: TGCGCCAGCAGCCAGGACCGGACAGGCTCCAATGAAAAACTGTTTTTT. Its protein is CASSQDRTGSNEKLFF.